The 23 T cell receptor beta chains below were found in one sample sequenced in a study of sequential checkpoint blockade in melanoma. Repertoires were generated with immunoSEQ multiplex PCR, while TCRdb's copy carries only in-frame clones and drops some. The sample records fewer than 20,000 clones, 73% being singletons. Treatment in this sample: randomized to nivolumab then ipilimumab (arm A) or the reverse (arm B). The sample consisted of tumor tissue (inferred from file names), taken from a patient given nivolumab and ipilimumab in sequence. The receptors shown here come from a human donor with melanoma.

This CDR3 is CASSSPGQGSTYEQYF. As DNA, the CDR3 is TGTGCCAGTAGTAGCCCGGGACAGGGGAGTACCTACGAGCAGTACTTC. The rearrangement uses TRBV19 and TRBJ2-7; 10 bases are shared with TRBD1. The CDR3 runs 16 residues. Unmatched junction bases numbered 8, after V lost 4 bases and J lost 2 bases. The germline V gene encodes CDR1 LNHDA and CDR2 SQIVND (reference sequence).

This rearrangement joins TRBV29-1 to TRBJ2-2; D gene ambiguous. This CDR3 comprises 12 residues. Germline loops: CDR1 SQVTM, CDR2 ANQGSEA. The V end was cut by 4 bases, the J end by 5 bases, with 8 bases between. This chain's CDR3 is CSVAPLTGELFF. The CDR3 nucleotides read TGCAGCGTTGCGCCACTTACCGGGGAGCTGTTTTTT.

This clone turned up a few times. The chain has TRBV28 and TRBJ1-6, with 7 bases that match TRBD1. J lost 5 bases, V lost 5 bases, and 6 bases had no gene match. The CDR3 is 15 amino acids. Germline V gene lookup returns CDR1 MDHEN and CDR2 SYDVKM. The CDR3 protein is CASSNYRGDNSPLHF. CDR3 coding DNA: TGTGCCAGCAGTAACTACAGGGGCGATAATTCACCCCTCCACTTT.

This chain uses TRBV7-4 with TRBJ1-2; D gene uncertain. Trimming pared 5 bases from V and 3 bases from J, leaving 10 bases between. CDR3 length equals 13 residues. Per the germline V gene, CDR1 is SGHVT and CDR2 is SQSDAQ. Here the CDR3 DNA reads TGTGCCAGCAGCACGACTGATTACTATGGCTACACCTTC. It codes for CASSTTDYYGYTF.

V and J are TRBV4-2 and TRBJ2-7, with unresolved D. The CDR3 is made up of 15 amino acids. The germline V and J ends were trimmed by 8 bases and 1 base, with 18 bases remaining between them. Looked up from germline, CDR1 is LGHNA and CDR2 is YNFKEQ. The DNA of the CDR3 is TGTGCCAGCTCATCCTCGCCGGTTTTGTCCTACGAGCAGTACTTC. This encodes CASSSSPVLSYEQYF.

CDR3 sequence: CATSSQRPTNEKLFF. The CDR3 nucleotides are TGTGCCACCTCGTCGCAGAGACCAACTAATGAAAAACTGTTTTTT. This sequence joins TRBV19 and TRBJ1-4; D uncertain. The germline gives CDR1 LNHDA, CDR2 SQIVND (reference sequence). Trimming removed 10 bases at V and 0 bases at J, with 15 bases between. The CDR3 runs to 15 residues.

The chain employs TRBV5-1 and TRBJ2-1; 11 nucleotides match TRBD1. The trim removed 2 bases at V and 9 bases at J, leaving 4 bases unmatched. Germline V gene sequence: CDR1 SGHRS, CDR2 YFSETQ. CDR3 length: 14 amino acids. The CDR3: CASSFGTGGSEQFF. In nucleotides, the CDR3 is TGCGCCAGCAGCTTCGGGACAGGGGGTAGTGAGCAGTTCTTC.

The V gene is TRBV30, the J gene TRBJ1-4, with 7 bases lining up with TRBD1. Germline CDR1 reads GTSNPN; CDR2 reads SVGIG (reference sequence). Trimming removed 8 bases from V and 4 bases from J; junction bases left unmatched: 4. This CDR3 has 12 residues. The CDR3 here is CAADRRNEKLFF. The CDR3 DNA sequence: TGTGCCGCGGACAGGCGTAATGAAAAACTGTTTTTT. The full variable domain, its missing parts supplied by reference TRBV30 and TRBJ1-4, is SQTIHQWPATLVQPVGSPLSLECTVEGTSNPNLYWYRQAAGRGLQLLFYSVGIGQISSEVPQNLSASRPQDRQFILSSKKLLLSDSGFYLCAADRRNEKLFFGSGTQLSVL.

The rearrangement joins TRBV11-3 to TRBJ1-5, with D possibly being TRBD1 (5 bases). Germline CDR1 SGHNT, CDR2 YENEEA. Trimming pared 6 bases from V and 4 bases from J, leaving 13 bases between. The CDR3 length is 14 residues. CDR3 nucleotides: TGTGCCAGCAGTCCCGGGACGGAGAATCAGCCCCAGCATTTT. It translates to CASSPGTENQPQHF.

This CDR3 reads CASSVDPGAGLITEAFF. CDR3 DNA: TGTGCCAGCAGCGTAGACCCCGGGGCAGGCTTGATCACTGAAGCTTTCTTT. V is TRBV16 and J is TRBJ1-1, with D perhaps TRBD1 (5 bases). Germline assignment: CDR1 KGHSY and CDR2 FQNENV. Trimming took 5 bases from V and 4 from J, leaving 23 bases between them. The CDR3 covers 17 residues. Based on the CDR3 plus reference TRBV16 and TRBJ1-1, the full variable domain is GEEVAQTPKHLVRGEGQKAKLYCAPIKGHSYVFWYQQVLKNEFKFLISFQNENVFDETGMPKERFSAKCLPNSPCSLEIQATKLEDSAVYFCASSVDPGAGLITEAFFGQGTRLTVV.

The chain recombines TRBV11-3 with TRBJ1-4, with D possibly matching TRBD1 (5 bases). The ends were cut back, 3 bases at V and 7 bases at J, with 15 bases in the middle. Germline values: CDR1 SGHNT, CDR2 YENEEA. There are 15 residues in the CDR3. The CDR3 DNA is TGTGCCAGCAGCTTGGGACTTGGGACGGTTGAAAAACTGTTTTTT. This sequence encodes CASSLGLGTVEKLFF. The full variable domain, in which reference TRBV11-3 and TRBJ1-4 provide the parts outside the CDR3, is EAGVVQSPRYKIIEKKQPVAFWCNPISGHNTLYWYLQNLGQGPELLIRYENEEAVDDSQLPKDRFSAERLKGVDSTLKIQPAELGDSAVYLCASSLGLGTVEKLFFGSGTQLSVL.

The V and J genes are TRBV11-3 and TRBJ2-1; possibly TRBD2 for D (5 bases). The V gene's germline CDR1 is SGHNT and CDR2 YENEEA. The CDR3 covers 14 residues. V was cut by 1 base and J by 6 bases, with 10 bases left in between. DNA of the CDR3: TGTGCCAGCAGCTTAGGGGTAAGCGGCAATGAGCAGTTCTTC. Translation: CASSLGVSGNEQFF. Full variable domain (remainder filled in from reference TRBV11-3 and TRBJ2-1): EAGVVQSPRYKIIEKKQPVAFWCNPISGHNTLYWYLQNLGQGPELLIRYENEEAVDDSQLPKDRFSAERLKGVDSTLKIQPAELGDSAVYLCASSLGVSGNEQFFGPGTRLTVL.

CDR3 in amino acids: CASSLSHGRDRADYTF. The CDR3 DNA sequence: TGCGCCAGCAGCTTGTCCCACGGGAGGGACAGGGCTGACTACACCTTC. V and J are TRBV23-1 and TRBJ1-2; 9 nucleotides agree with TRBD1. TRBV23-1 is flagged as an ORF with uncertain function. The CDR3 is made up of 16 amino acids. After removal of 6 bases from V and 10 bases from J, the junction contained 18 bases not matched to a gene.

The chain combines TRBV30 with TRBJ2-7; unclear D gene. This CDR3 region has 14 residues. Trimming shortened V by 3 bases and J by 2 bases, and 14 bases separated the two germline ends. Germline V gives CDR1 GTSNPN, CDR2 SVGIG (reference sequence). CDR3 DNA sequence: TGTGCCTGGAGCAGTAAGGGAACCCCCTACGAGCAGTACTTC. This sequence encodes CAWSSKGTPYEQYF.

The rearrangement joins TRBV28 to TRBJ1-4, with 8 bases aligning to TRBD1. The CDR3 contains 15 residues. With 5 bases clipped from V and 7 bases from J, the junction kept 9 bases outside the gene matches. The germline gives CDR1 MDHEN, CDR2 SYDVKM. The DNA for the CDR3 is TGTGCCAGCAGTGCCCCCGGGACAGGAAGTGAAAAACTGTTTTTT. Encoded protein: CASSAPGTGSEKLFF.

This chain joins TRBV19 and TRBJ2-7; 8 bases agree with TRBD2. V trimming: 3 bases; J trimming: 2 bases; junction bases outside the gene matches: 6. Germline V CDR1 and CDR2: LNHDA, SQIVND (reference sequence). The CDR3 consists of 15 residues. CDR3 sequence reads: CASSISASGPYEQYF. In DNA, the CDR3 is TGTGCCAGTAGTATTTCCGCTAGCGGGCCCTACGAGCAGTACTTC. Combining the CDR3 with reference TRBV19 and TRBJ2-7 gives the whole variable domain DGGITQSPKYLFRKEGQNVTLSCEQNLNHDAMYWYRQDPGQGLRLIYYSQIVNDFQKGDIAEGYSVSREKKESFPLTVTSAQKNPTAFYLCASSISASGPYEQYFGPGTRLTVT.

This clone was counted only a few times. The chain has TRBV6-8 and TRBJ2-1; D gene uncertain. Germline assignment: CDR1 MNHGY and CDR2 SAAAGT. The CDR3 runs 16 residues. V gave up 6 bases and J gave up 0 bases, with 15 bases separating them. CDR3 sequence (DNA): TGTGCCAGCAGCCCCCACCTGGCGAGCTCCTACAATGAGCAGTTCTTC. Protein product: CASSPHLASSYNEQFF.

In its sample, this clone was seen once. This rearrangement joins TRBV14 to TRBJ2-3, with 8 bases identical to TRBD1. The CDR3 is 19 residues long. The V and J ends lost 4 bases and 2 bases, in that order; junction bases with no gene match: 17. Germline V gives CDR1 SGHDN, CDR2 FVKESK. This CDR3 is CASSLELLPGQGHTDTQYF. The CDR3 bases are TGTGCCAGCAGCCTCGAACTCCTACCTGGACAGGGACACACAGATACGCAGTATTTT.

A few counts support this clone. The J gene is TRBJ2-1, the V gene TRBV8-2; the D call in the table, TRBD2, was not verified against the DNA. TRBV8-2 constitutes a pseudogene. The CDR3 extends over 15 amino acids. The CDR3 loop reads CASSSGLYGDNEQFF. CDR3 nucleotides: TGTGCCAGCAGTTCGGGATTATACGGCGACAATGAGCAGTTCTTC.

About this clone itself: In the same sample, other DNA sequences code for this CDR3. The CDR3 bases are TGTGCCAGTAGTATTCAGGGCCGGGGCACTGAAGCTTTCTTT. Encoded protein: CASSIQGRGTEAFF. V gene TRBV19 combines with J gene TRBJ1-1; D perhaps matches TRBD1 (5 bases). Germline V lookup: CDR1 LNHDA, CDR2 SQIVND (reference sequence). Trimming pared 3 bases from V and 4 bases from J, leaving 12 bases between. The CDR3 has 14 residues.

The V and J genes are TRBV27 and TRBJ2-7; tentatively, D is TRBD2 (6 bases). Germline V lookup: CDR1 MNHEY, CDR2 SMNVEV (reference sequence). The CDR3 has 13 residues. Trimming removed 6 bases from V and 2 bases from J, with 11 bases in between. DNA of the CDR3: TGTGCCAGCAGCCGGGACTGGACCTACGAGCAGTACTTC. Translating it yields CASSRDWTYEQYF.

This rearrangement joins TRBV7-6 to TRBJ1-4, with D uncertain. Trimming took off 4 bases at V and 1 base at J, with 7 bases between the two ends. This CDR3 has 14 amino acids. CDR1 SGHVS and CDR2 FNYEAQ come from the germline V gene. This CDR3 is CASSSGRTNEKLFF. The DNA of the CDR3 is TGTGCCAGCAGCTCGGGAAGAACTAATGAAAAACTGTTTTTT.

This chain joins TRBV5-1 and TRBJ1-1; 10 positions match TRBD1. The V segment lost 4 bases and the J segment 3 bases; nucleotides outside the gene matches: 9. Germline CDR1 reads SGHRS; CDR2 reads YFSETQ. The CDR3 runs 16 residues. This CDR3 is CASSQRQGAWDTEAFF. DNA for the CDR3: TGCGCCAGCAGCCAAAGACAGGGGGCGTGGGACACTGAAGCTTTCTTT.